These T cell receptor beta chains were read from a single sample in a study of human T cells and chemical hapten exposure. TCRdb itself ran the RACE reads through MiXCR, one entry per CDR3 protein. The sample has 150,000 to 200,000 distinct CDR3 sequences, about a quarter seen once; the top ten hold 2.1%. This material consisted of whole blood, taken in connection with sensitization to the hapten diphenylcyclopropenone (DPC). These receptors were taken from a woman aged 18 to 35 with alopecia areata. Some clones in this sample may be carry-over from other donors' samples. Each CDR3 is given with its conserved first and last residue. Fields, in order: D gene, V gene, J gene, clone size, CDR3 length, CDR3 DNA, CDR3 protein. The D gene is left open where the match is weak. Size tells how often a clone was seen (once, few, many) or the class of an expanded clone, and some rows leave it out.

d_call: TRBD1; v_call: TRBV4-1; j_call: TRBJ2-7; clone_size: .; cdr3_length: 16; cdr3_nt: TGCGCCAGCAGTCCACAACCGGGACAGGGAACTTACGAGCAGTACTTC; cdr3_aa: CASSPQPGQGTYEQYF
d_call: TRBD1; v_call: TRBV11-1; j_call: TRBJ2-1; clone_size: few; cdr3_length: 14; cdr3_nt: TGTGCCAGCAGCTTAGGACAGGGATCCACTGAGCAGTTCTTC; cdr3_aa: CASSLGQGSTEQFF
d_call: .; v_call: TRBV29-1; j_call: TRBJ1-1; clone_size: many; cdr3_length: 10; cdr3_nt: TGCAGCGTTGAGACCCCTGGGGCTTTCTTT; cdr3_aa: CSVETPGAFF
d_call: .; v_call: TRBV7-2; j_call: TRBJ2-7; clone_size: .; cdr3_length: 15; cdr3_nt: TGTGCCAGCAGCTTCTTGGGCCTGCCCCCGGGAGAGCAGTACTTC; cdr3_aa: CASSFLGLPPGEQYF
d_call: TRBD1; v_call: TRBV6-2/TRBV6-3; j_call: TRBJ2-7; clone_size: .; cdr3_length: 11; cdr3_nt: TGTGCCAGCCGACAGGGACGTGAGCAGTACTTC; cdr3_aa: CASRQGREQYF
d_call: .; v_call: TRBV5-1; j_call: TRBJ2-3; clone_size: once; cdr3_length: 16; cdr3_nt: TGCGCCAGCAGCTTGACCCACGGAGGGGGCTCAGATACGCAGTATTTT; cdr3_aa: CASSLTHGGGSDTQYF
d_call: .; v_call: TRBV20-1; j_call: TRBJ2-7; clone_size: .; cdr3_length: 10; cdr3_nt: TGCAGTGCTAGCGTCCACGAGCAGTACTTC; cdr3_aa: CSASVHEQYF
d_call: .; v_call: TRBV15; j_call: TRBJ2-1; clone_size: few; cdr3_length: 15; cdr3_nt: TGTGCCACCAGCAGAGTCCGGGGCGCGGGCAATGAGCAGTTCTTC; cdr3_aa: CATSRVRGAGNEQFF
d_call: .; v_call: TRBV7-9; j_call: TRBJ1-1; clone_size: .; cdr3_length: 15; cdr3_nt: TGTGCCAGCAGCAACACGGGGGGCGGCCCCACTGAAGCTTTCTTT; cdr3_aa: CASSNTGGGPTEAFF
d_call: TRBD1; v_call: TRBV7-2; j_call: TRBJ1-4; clone_size: few; cdr3_length: 15; cdr3_nt: TGTGCCAGCAGCTCGCCAAGGACAGGGAGAGAAAAACTGTTTTTT; cdr3_aa: CASSSPRTGREKLFF
d_call: TRBD1; v_call: TRBV20-1; j_call: TRBJ2-7; clone_size: once; cdr3_length: 14; cdr3_nt: TGCAGTGCTAGAGATAGGGACAGGGGATCCGAGCAGTACTTC; cdr3_aa: CSARDRDRGSEQYF
d_call: .; v_call: TRBV6-2/TRBV6-3; j_call: TRBJ2-1; clone_size: .; cdr3_length: 12; cdr3_nt: TGTGCCAGCAGCGAGATGCGGCTAGAGCAGTTCTTC; cdr3_aa: CASSEMRLEQFF
d_call: .; v_call: TRBV6-2/TRBV6-3; j_call: TRBJ1-1; clone_size: .; cdr3_length: 13; cdr3_nt: TGTGCCAGCAGTTACTACAGCCGCTTTGAAGCTTTCTTT; cdr3_aa: CASSYYSRFEAFF
d_call: TRBD2; v_call: TRBV9; j_call: TRBJ2-7; clone_size: .; cdr3_length: 15; cdr3_nt: TGTGCCAGCAGCCCGAGACTAGCGGGGAGCTACGAGCAGTACTTC; cdr3_aa: CASSPRLAGSYEQYF
d_call: .; v_call: TRBV15; j_call: TRBJ1-5; clone_size: few; cdr3_length: 15; cdr3_nt: TGTGCCACCAGCAGAGGGGGGGCACTCAATCAGCCCCAGCATTTT; cdr3_aa: CATSRGGALNQPQHF
d_call: .; v_call: TRBV7-2; j_call: TRBJ2-6; clone_size: .; cdr3_length: 15; cdr3_nt: TGTGCCAGCAGCGGGAGAGGCTCTGGGGCCAACGTCCTGACTTTC; cdr3_aa: CASSGRGSGANVLTF
d_call: .; v_call: TRBV12-3/TRBV12-4; j_call: TRBJ2-5; clone_size: few; cdr3_length: 13; cdr3_nt: TGTGCCAGCAGAAGAAGTCCCGAAGAGACCCAGTACTTC; cdr3_aa: CASRRSPEETQYF
d_call: .; v_call: TRBV5-4; j_call: TRBJ1-3; clone_size: few; cdr3_length: 13; cdr3_nt: TGTGCCAGCAGCACCCCTCCGGGAAACACCATATATTTT; cdr3_aa: CASSTPPGNTIYF
d_call: .; v_call: TRBV7-9; j_call: TRBJ2-1; clone_size: .; cdr3_length: 15; cdr3_nt: TGTGCCAGCAGCCCTCGACATTTCTCCTACAATGAGCAGTTCTTC; cdr3_aa: CASSPRHFSYNEQFF
d_call: .; v_call: TRBV7-9; j_call: TRBJ2-5; clone_size: few; cdr3_length: 14; cdr3_nt: TGTGCCAGCAGCTTCAATCACTGGGGGGAGACCCAGTACTTC; cdr3_aa: CASSFNHWGETQYF
d_call: .; v_call: TRBV6-2/TRBV6-3; j_call: TRBJ2-3; clone_size: many; cdr3_length: 14; cdr3_nt: TGTGCCAGCCTTCGCTCTACTAGCACAGATACGCAGTATTTT; cdr3_aa: CASLRSTSTDTQYF
d_call: .; v_call: TRBV11-1; j_call: TRBJ2-7; clone_size: .; cdr3_length: 15; cdr3_nt: TGTGCCAGCAGCTTAACACGGGGGGCCCTCTACGAGCAGTACTTC; cdr3_aa: CASSLTRGALYEQYF
d_call: .; v_call: TRBV7-2; j_call: TRBJ2-1; clone_size: .; cdr3_length: 15; cdr3_nt: TGTGCCAGCAGCGCACCCGGGACTGATTCCAATGAGCAGTTCTTC; cdr3_aa: CASSAPGTDSNEQFF
d_call: TRBD2; v_call: TRBV6-2/TRBV6-3; j_call: TRBJ2-1; clone_size: few; cdr3_length: 13; cdr3_nt: TGTGCCAGCTGGGGGGGACTAGCAAATGAGCAGTTCTTC; cdr3_aa: CASWGGLANEQFF
d_call: TRBD2; v_call: TRBV20-1; j_call: TRBJ2-3; clone_size: .; cdr3_length: 14; cdr3_nt: TGCAGTGCTAGGATTAGCGGGAGCACAGATACGCAGTATTTT; cdr3_aa: CSARISGSTDTQYF
d_call: .; v_call: TRBV5-8; j_call: TRBJ1-2; clone_size: .; cdr3_length: 15; cdr3_nt: TGTGCCAGCAGTCGCAGTCCAGGGGAGGACTATGGCTACACCTTC; cdr3_aa: CASSRSPGEDYGYTF
d_call: TRBD1; v_call: TRBV20-1; j_call: TRBJ2-7; clone_size: .; cdr3_length: 14; cdr3_nt: TGCAGTGCTAGTGACAGGGGGAGGTCCTACGAGCAGTACTTC; cdr3_aa: CSASDRGRSYEQYF
d_call: .; v_call: TRBV5-1; j_call: TRBJ1-2; clone_size: .; cdr3_length: 16; cdr3_nt: TGCGCCAGCAGCTTGGGACCCCGGGCGACTAACTATGGCTACACCTTC; cdr3_aa: CASSLGPRATNYGYTF
d_call: .; v_call: TRBV12-3/TRBV12-4; j_call: TRBJ1-1; clone_size: few; cdr3_length: 17; cdr3_nt: TGTGCCAGCAGACTTAGCCGCAGGGTGTGGGAGAACACTGAAGCTTTCTTT; cdr3_aa: CASRLSRRVWENTEAFF
d_call: TRBD2; v_call: TRBV20-1; j_call: TRBJ2-7; clone_size: once; cdr3_length: 12; cdr3_nt: TGCAGTGCTAGTAGCGGGGTGTACGAGCAGTACTTC; cdr3_aa: CSASSGVYEQYF
d_call: .; v_call: TRBV29-1; j_call: TRBJ2-2; clone_size: .; cdr3_length: 14; cdr3_nt: TGCAGCGTAAGAAAAACTACGAACACCGGGGAGCTGTTTTTT; cdr3_aa: CSVRKTTNTGELFF
d_call: .; v_call: TRBV5-1; j_call: TRBJ2-1; clone_size: few; cdr3_length: 12; cdr3_nt: TGCGCCAGCAGCATGAGCTTCGATGAGCAGTTCTTC; cdr3_aa: CASSMSFDEQFF
d_call: TRBD2; v_call: TRBV4-1; j_call: TRBJ2-2; clone_size: once; cdr3_length: 16; cdr3_nt: TGCGCCAGCAGCCAAGGACTAGCGGGGAACACCGGGGAGCTGTTTTTT; cdr3_aa: CASSQGLAGNTGELFF
d_call: .; v_call: TRBV6-5; j_call: TRBJ1-5; clone_size: .; cdr3_length: 13; cdr3_nt: TGTGCCAGCAGTCCGGGACCCAATCAGCCCCAGCATTTT; cdr3_aa: CASSPGPNQPQHF
d_call: .; v_call: TRBV7-3; j_call: TRBJ1-1; clone_size: few; cdr3_length: 13; cdr3_nt: TGTGCCAGCAGCTTAACGTTAAGGTCCGAAGCTTTCTTT; cdr3_aa: CASSLTLRSEAFF
d_call: .; v_call: TRBV20-1; j_call: TRBJ2-5; clone_size: .; cdr3_length: 14; cdr3_nt: TGCAGTGCCGAACTAGGGAACAGGGGAGGGACCCAGTACTTC; cdr3_aa: CSAELGNRGGTQYF
d_call: .; v_call: TRBV6-5; j_call: TRBJ1-6; clone_size: few; cdr3_length: 13; cdr3_nt: TGTGCCACCAAGAGGACGGAGAATTCACCCCTCCACTTT; cdr3_aa: CATKRTENSPLHF
d_call: TRBD2; v_call: TRBV4-3; j_call: TRBJ2-2; clone_size: many; cdr3_length: 16; cdr3_nt: TGCGCCAGCAGCCAACCGACTAGCGGAAACACCGGGGAGCTGTTTTTT; cdr3_aa: CASSQPTSGNTGELFF
d_call: .; v_call: TRBV7-2; j_call: TRBJ2-4; clone_size: few; cdr3_length: 14; cdr3_nt: TGTGCCAGCAGCTTAGGGTTAGCCAAAAACATTCAGTACTTC; cdr3_aa: CASSLGLAKNIQYF
d_call: .; v_call: TRBV7-2; j_call: TRBJ1-2; clone_size: few; cdr3_length: 15; cdr3_nt: TGTGCCAGCAGCTTAAGGCCGGACAGAGTCTATGGCTACACCTTC; cdr3_aa: CASSLRPDRVYGYTF
d_call: .; v_call: TRBV29-1; j_call: TRBJ1-3; clone_size: few; cdr3_length: 11; cdr3_nt: TGCAGCGTTGTAGGGCGGGACACCATATATTTT; cdr3_aa: CSVVGRDTIYF
d_call: .; v_call: TRBV27; j_call: TRBJ2-7; clone_size: .; cdr3_length: 12; cdr3_nt: TGTGCCAGCAGTTTACAGGGGGGCGAGCAGTACTTC; cdr3_aa: CASSLQGGEQYF
d_call: .; v_call: TRBV7-9; j_call: TRBJ2-2; clone_size: .; cdr3_length: 16; cdr3_nt: TGTGCCAGCAGCCAAGTCGGTAACCGAAACACCGGGGAGCTGTTTTTT; cdr3_aa: CASSQVGNRNTGELFF